Listed below are T cell receptor beta chains from one sample, sequenced in a study of Graves' ophthalmopathy and Graves' hyperthyroidism. TCRdb re-called the multiplex PCR reads through MiXCR, storing one row per CDR3 protein. The data hold about half a million distinct CDR3 sequences, with approximately 14% observed a single time. Sequenced sample: blood. These receptors all stem from a woman under 40 with Graves' ophthalmopathy. CDR3s include the opening cysteine and the closing phenylalanine or tryptophan. A D gene is named only where the DNA matches it firmly. Size is omitted from some rows. Given values are once, few, many or a class for expanded clones.

V gene	clone size	J gene	D gene	CDR3 protein	CDR3 DNA
TRBV12-3/TRBV12-4	many	TRBJ1-2	NA	CASSLGRRANYGYTF	TGTGCCAGCAGTTTAGGGCGTAGAGCTAACTATGGCTACACCTTC
TRBV30	NA	TRBJ2-7	NA	CAWSGAIEQYF	TGTGCCTGGAGTGGAGCTATCGAGCAGTACTTC
TRBV6-5	many	TRBJ2-2	NA	CASSLQGPPLAGELFF	TGTGCCAGCAGTCTTCAGGGACCCCCTTTGGCCGGGGAGCTGTTTTTT
TRBV28	many	TRBJ2-3	NA	CASSGLRSSTDTQYF	TGTGCCAGCAGTGGGCTGCGGAGTAGCACAGATACGCAGTATTTT
TRBV12-3/TRBV12-4	many	TRBJ2-3	NA	CASSLASATDTQYF	TGTGCCAGCAGTTTGGCTTCAGCCACAGATACGCAGTATTTT
TRBV15	many	TRBJ1-2	NA	CATSRERAGTGYTF	TGTGCCACCAGCAGAGAAAGGGCGGGGACTGGCTACACCTTC
TRBV27	many	TRBJ2-6	NA	CASSQQGSGANVLTF	TGTGCCAGCAGTCAACAGGGCTCTGGGGCCAACGTCCTGACTTTC
TRBV2	many	TRBJ1-5	NA	CASSARLHQPQHF	TGTGCCAGCAGTGCCAGGCTGCATCAGCCCCAGCATTTT
TRBV25-1	many	TRBJ1-1	NA	CASSESGMGGRAFF	TGTGCCAGCAGTGAATCGGGCATGGGGGGGCGAGCTTTCTTT
TRBV29-1	many	TRBJ2-7	NA	CSVEVNLPYEQYF	TGCAGCGTTGAGGTCAACCTACCCTACGAGCAGTACTTC
TRBV29-1	NA	TRBJ1-1	TRBD1	CSVAQQGGGTEAFF	TGCAGCGTGGCTCAACAGGGGGGGGGCACTGAAGCTTTCTTT
TRBV18	NA	TRBJ1-1	NA	CASSPPPRGTEAFF	TGTGCCAGCTCACCACCCCCGCGGGGGACTGAAGCTTTCTTT
TRBV28	many	TRBJ2-7	TRBD1	CASRLDRGREQYF	TGTGCCAGCAGATTGGACAGGGGGCGAGAGCAGTACTTC
TRBV19	many	TRBJ1-5	NA	CASSSHGVRWESNQPQHF	TGTGCCAGTAGCTCACACGGAGTTAGGTGGGAGAGCAATCAGCCCCAGCATTTT
TRBV28	many	TRBJ1-2	NA	CASSSFPVLQVYGYTF	TGTGCCAGCAGTTCTTTCCCCGTATTACAGGTTTATGGCTACACCTTC
TRBV12-3/TRBV12-4	many	TRBJ1-1	NA	CASSFRSGLNTEAFF	TGTGCCAGCAGTTTCCGGTCCGGACTGAACACTGAAGCTTTCTTT
TRBV6-1	few	TRBJ2-7	TRBD1	CASSEGTGGYEQYF	TGTGCCAGCAGTGAGGGGACAGGGGGCTACGAGCAGTACTTC
TRBV6-1	many	TRBJ2-7	TRBD1	CASSGAPGQGNDEQYF	TGTGCCAGCAGTGGAGCGCCAGGACAGGGGAACGACGAGCAGTACTTC
TRBV5-1	NA	TRBJ2-6	NA	CASSPRLVSGANVLTF	TGCGCCAGCAGCCCAAGACTAGTCAGTGGGGCCAACGTCCTGACTTTC
TRBV20-1	NA	TRBJ2-6	NA	CSARERTEAGANVLTF	TGCAGTGCTAGAGAGCGAACAGAGGCTGGGGCCAACGTCCTGACTTTC
TRBV7-2	NA	TRBJ2-5	NA	CASSLAGGPEETQYF	TGTGCCAGCAGCTTAGCGGGGGGGCCCGAAGAGACCCAGTACTTC
TRBV28	many	TRBJ1-5	NA	CASSELVPNQPQHF	TGTGCCAGCAGCGAATTGGTCCCTAATCAGCCCCAGCATTTT
TRBV15	many	TRBJ1-1	NA	CATSRDRRGLNTEAFF	TGTGCCACCAGCAGAGATAGGCGGGGGTTGAACACTGAAGCTTTCTTT
TRBV15	NA	TRBJ1-2	NA	CATSRGDCGYTF	TGTGCCACCAGCAGAGGAGACTGTGGCTACACCTTC
TRBV6-5	many	TRBJ1-6	NA	CASSSTPLVFNSPLHF	TGTGCCAGCAGTTCTACCCCACTTGTCTTTAATTCACCCCTCCACTTT